This T cell receptor beta chain derives from a study of a mutant IDH1 vaccine in newly diagnosed glioma. Study in general: The sex distribution of treated patients was 62.5% male and about 38% female, with a mean age of around 40 years.

Only in-frame clones appear in the TCRdb table, and some are missing; sequencing was by immunoSEQ multiplex PCR. Of about 68,000 clones listed, about four fifths are singletons. Documented time point: baseline, week 1 (first vaccination visit). As to treatment: pre-vaccination baseline after standard-of-care therapy. With respect to this clone: Its cognate antigen is unknown.

Study-wide findings and caveats: Seemingly, top peripheral T cell clonotype changes bore no relation to pseudoprogression.

This CDR3 is 17 amino acids long. The germline CDR1 and CDR2 sequences are SGHTA and FQGNSA. V was pared by 2 bases and J by 4 bases, with 20 bases between. The source material was PBMCs, sampled from a glioma patient treated with radiotherapy, temozolomide or both. The receptor's source is a man in his forties or fifties with glioma. The V gene is TRBV7-2, the J gene TRBJ1-2, with D perhaps matching TRBD1 (5 bases). CDR3 protein: CASSLILTEGLGYGYTF. The CDR3 nucleotides are TGTGCCAGCAGCTTAATTCTAACGGAGGGGCTGGGCTATGGCTACACCTTC.